Following are 27 T cell receptor beta chains from one sample sequenced in a study of T cells after somatic rescue of genetic block. This table comes from immunoSEQ multiplex PCR, and its TCRdb copy is limited to in-frame clones, with some not included. Among tens of thousands of clones, under 95% were seen once, and the ten largest hold about 2.9%. Sequenced: peripheral blood mononuclear cells (PBMCs). The receptors come from a man aged 35-49 years.

This clone was counted a few times. The chain uses TRBV23-1 and TRBJ2-4; D ambiguous. TRBV23-1 is an ORF; its function is uncertain. Trimming stripped 2 bases from V and 0 bases from J, with 17 bases between. The CDR3 totals 18 residues. The DNA of the CDR3 is TGCGCCAGCAGTCAAGGTGGGCCGGCGGACCTAGCCAAAAACATTCAGTACTTC. Amino acid sequence: CASSQGGPADLAKNIQYF.

This chain connects TRBV19 to TRBJ1-5; D may be TRBD1 (5 bases). This CDR3 has 14 amino acids. The V gene lost 4 bases and the J gene lost 9 bases, with 16 bases spanning the gap. CDR1 and CDR2 (germline): LNHDA, SQIVND (reference sequence). The CDR3 DNA follows: TGTGCCAGTAGTACTTCGGGACGACTGATGCCCCAGCATTTT. Its protein is CASSTSGRLMPQHF.

J is TRBJ2-7 and V is TRBV27, with TRBD1 matching over 9 bases. Per germline, CDR1 MNHEY and CDR2 SMNVEV (reference sequence). The CDR3 spans 13 residues. The V gene end was trimmed by 6 bases and the J gene end by 3 bases; junction bases not matched to a gene: 3. The CDR3 bases are TGTGCCAGCAGCCGGGACAGGGTCTACGAGCAGTACTTC. Residues: CASSRDRVYEQYF.

This clone appeared once. The chain couples TRBV4-1 to TRBJ2-7, with a tentative D call TRBD2 (5 bases). This CDR3 has 14 residues. V was clipped by 0 bases and J by 3 bases, with 9 bases between them. Germline CDR1 is MGHRA and CDR2 is YSYEKL. The CDR3 sequence is CASSQESRDYEQYF. CDR3 in DNA: TGCGCCAGCAGCCAAGAGTCCCGGGACTACGAGCAGTACTTC.

The J gene is TRBJ2-1, the V gene TRBV5-5; possibly TRBD1 for D (6 bases). The V gene lost 4 bases and the J gene lost 6 bases, with 23 bases spanning the gap. Germline lookup yields CDR1 SGHKS and CDR2 YYEKEE (reference sequence). CDR3 length equals 17 residues. CDR3 sequence: CASSARTGTLLVNEQFF. CDR3 in DNA: TGTGCCAGCAGCGCCCGAACCGGGACACTACTTGTCAATGAGCAGTTCTTC.

The rearrangement links TRBV5-1 to TRBJ2-7; a weak D match, TRBD1 (5 bases). The ends were cut back, 3 bases at V and 1 base at J, with 11 bases in the middle. CDR1 SGHRS and CDR2 YFSETQ come from the germline V gene. The CDR3 is 14 amino acids. The CDR3 coding sequence is TGCGCCAGCAGCTGGGCCCAGGGATCCTACGAGCAGTACTTC. The encoded protein is CASSWAQGSYEQYF.

The chain uses TRBV19 and TRBJ1-5; 10 bases align to TRBD1. V shed 5 bases, J shed 4 bases, and the junction held 5 bases outside the gene matches. The CDR3 has 15 residues. Germline CDR1 LNHDA, CDR2 SQIVND (reference sequence). CDR3 DNA sequence: TGTGCCAGTAGTCCGGGACAGGGGCGAAATCAGCCCCAGCATTTT. Translating gives CASSPGQGRNQPQHF.

V is TRBV28 and J is TRBJ1-5; 8 nucleotides match TRBD1. This CDR3 contains 17 residues. Germline CDR1 reads MDHEN; CDR2 reads SYDVKM. After removal of 4 bases from V and 3 bases from J, the junction contained 11 bases not matched to a gene. CDR3 amino acids: CASSSYGTGRHNQPQHF. In DNA form, the CDR3 reads TGTGCCAGCAGTTCCTACGGGACAGGTCGGCACAATCAGCCCCAGCATTTT.

The chain recombines TRBV30 with TRBJ1-2, with 8 bases that match TRBD1. The CDR3 is 15 residues long. V was clipped by 3 bases and J by 3 bases; unmatched bases: 9. Germline loops: CDR1 GTSNPN, CDR2 SVGIG (reference sequence). In DNA, the CDR3 is TGTGCCTGGAGCCCACCTGACAGGGGCGACTATGGCTACACCTTC. As protein: CAWSPPDRGDYGYTF.

V and J are TRBV6-5 and TRBJ1-2; D unclear. V was clipped by 4 bases and J by 5 bases, with 8 bases between them. The CDR3 loop spans 12 amino acids. CDR1 and CDR2 from the germline V gene are MNHEY and SVGAGI. CDR3 amino acids: CASSSGGYGYTF. The CDR3 DNA sequence: TGTGCCAGCAGTTCTGGAGGATATGGCTACACCTTC.

The rearrangement uses TRBV19 and TRBJ2-7, with 10 bases identical to TRBD1. Germline loops: CDR1 LNHDA, CDR2 SQIVND (reference sequence). This CDR3 is 15 amino acids long. Germline trimming cut 4 bases from V and 0 bases from J; bases unmatched to any gene: 3. The CDR3 sequence is CASSKRTGGSYEQYF. In DNA, the CDR3 is TGTGCCAGTAGTAAAAGGACAGGGGGCTCCTACGAGCAGTACTTC.

V and J are TRBV6-1 and TRBJ2-3; D is undetermined. The CDR3 spans 13 residues. Germline loops: CDR1 MNHNS, CDR2 SASEGT. V lost 3 bases and J 6 bases, leaving 10 bases between the germline ends. The CDR3 sequence is CASSDEVRDTQYF. The CDR3 nucleotides are TGTGCCAGCAGTGATGAGGTTAGGGATACGCAGTATTTT.

The chain couples TRBV5-1 to TRBJ2-7; 7 bases are a match to TRBD1. J lost 1 base, V lost 1 base, and 11 bases had no gene match. There are 17 residues in the CDR3. Germline values: CDR1 SGHRS, CDR2 YFSETQ. CDR3 DNA: TGCGCCAGCAGCTTGACCGGACAGGTCGCCTTATCCTACGAGCAGTACTTC. Translating it yields CASSLTGQVALSYEQYF.

The rearrangement joins TRBV5-1 to TRBJ1-1; D is unclear. This CDR3 has 14 residues. Per the germline V gene, CDR1 is SGHRS and CDR2 is YFSETQ. V lost 3 bases, J lost 4 bases, and 13 bases lay in between. CDR3 nucleotides: TGCGCCAGCAGCTGGAACGAGGGTTTCACTGAAGCTTTCTTT. Its protein is CASSWNEGFTEAFF.

DNA for the CDR3: TGTGCCAGCAGTGCCGGGGGCGCTGGCAATCAGCCCCAGCATTTT. Translated, it gives CASSAGGAGNQPQHF. The V gene is TRBV2, the J gene TRBJ1-5; D might be TRBD1 (6 bases). CDR1 is SNHLY and CDR2 is FYNNEI in the germline V gene. The CDR3 loop spans 15 amino acids. V gave up 4 bases and J gave up 2 bases, with 12 bases separating them.

The V call is TRBV7-8, the J call TRBJ2-7; D uncertain. This CDR3 is 12 amino acids long. Germline V gives CDR1 SGHVS, CDR2 FQNEAQ. V was clipped by 1 base and J by 3 bases, with 4 bases between them. The CDR3 nucleotides are TGTGCCAGCAGCTTAGGGGTCTACGAGCAGTACTTC. Translated, it gives CASSLGVYEQYF.

The CDR3 is CASSYGQNTEAFF. DNA of the CDR3: TGCGCCAGCAGCTACGGACAGAACACTGAAGCTTTCTTT. The chain couples TRBV5-1 to TRBJ1-1; D is possibly TRBD1 (5 bases). The CDR3 has 13 residues. Germline assignment: CDR1 SGHRS and CDR2 YFSETQ. The V end lost 3 bases, the J end lost 1 base, and 7 bases lay between the germline ends.

The chain uses TRBV4-2 and TRBJ2-5; 9 nucleotides line up with TRBD2. The CDR3 totals 16 residues. Germline CDR1 reads LGHNA; CDR2 reads YNFKEQ. Trimming took 0 bases from V and 5 from J; bases not matched to a gene: 7. CDR3 sequence: CASSQEHAGGGETQYF. Written as DNA, the CDR3 is TGTGCCAGCAGCCAAGAACATGCGGGAGGGGGGGAGACCCAGTACTTC.

The genes are TRBV6-1 and TRBJ2-7; TRBD1 is a possible D gene (5 bases). Trimming shortened V by 2 bases and J by 2 bases, and 13 bases separated the two germline ends. The CDR3 consists of 15 residues. Germline values: CDR1 MNHNS, CDR2 SASEGT. CDR3 sequence: CASSEWGTGTYEQYF. DNA of the CDR3: TGTGCCAGCAGTGAATGGGGCACAGGCACCTACGAGCAGTACTTC.

The rearrangement joins TRBV11-3 to TRBJ2-1; a possible D gene is TRBD1 (6 bases). This CDR3 spans 16 amino acids. The germline CDR1 and CDR2 sequences are SGHNT and YENEEA. Trimming left V 5 bases short and J 0 bases short, with 14 bases between. The CDR3 DNA reads as TGTGCCAGCAGCGCGACAGGCCTGAGCTCCTACAATGAGCAGTTCTTC. Translated, it gives CASSATGLSSYNEQFF.

The rearrangement links TRBV27 to TRBJ2-5; 7 nucleotides match TRBD2. The CDR3 is made up of 14 amino acids. Germline values: CDR1 MNHEY, CDR2 SMNVEV (reference sequence). Trimming took 5 bases from V and 1 from J; bases not matched to a gene: 4. The CDR3 DNA reads as TGTGCCAGCAGTCGGGGGGAGCTCCAAGAGACCCAGTACTTC. Its translation: CASSRGELQETQYF.

V usage is TRBV7-6 and J usage is TRBJ2-3, with 8 bases that match TRBD1. The CDR3 runs to 16 residues. CDR1 and CDR2 from the germline V gene are SGHVS and FNYEAQ. V shed 3 bases, J shed 4 bases, and the junction held 9 bases outside the gene matches. Here the CDR3 DNA reads TGTGCCAGCAGCTTCGCAGGGGGCAGGGTGTCAGATACGCAGTATTTT. It translates to CASSFAGGRVSDTQYF.

This clone occurred a few times. The chain combines TRBV6-6 with TRBJ2-3, with 8 positions matching TRBD2. CDR3 size: 14 residues. V gave up 6 bases and J gave up 4 bases; unmatched junction bases: 6. Germline CDR1 and CDR2: MNHNY and SVGAGI (reference sequence). The CDR3 is CASRREGSSDTQYF. CDR3 coding DNA: TGTGCCAGCAGACGGGAGGGTAGCTCAGATACGCAGTATTTT.

The chain joins TRBV5-1 to TRBJ1-4; D not certain. The V end was cut by 0 bases, the J end by 3 bases, with 6 bases between. CDR1 and CDR2 (germline): SGHRS, YFSETQ. This CDR3 region has 14 residues. In DNA, the CDR3 is TGCGCCAGCAGCTTGGTTGGATCTAATGAAAAACTGTTTTTT. This translates into CASSLVGSNEKLFF.

This rearrangement joins TRBV2 to TRBJ2-7; D might be TRBD1 (5 bases). The CDR3 is 14 amino acids. CDR1 SNHLY and CDR2 FYNNEI come from the germline V gene. The V end was cut by 4 bases, the J end by 2 bases, with 12 bases between. CDR3 loop: CASSAYRKTYEQYF. CDR3 sequence (DNA): TGTGCCAGCAGTGCATACAGGAAGACCTACGAGCAGTACTTC. The variable domain in full, completed from reference TRBV2 and TRBJ2-7, reads EPEVTQTPSHQVTQMGQEVILRCVPISNHLYFYWYRQILGQKVEFLVSFYNNEISEKSEIFDDQFSVERPDGSNFTLKIRSTKLEDSAMYFCASSAYRKTYEQYFGPGTRLTVT.

V is TRBV7-8 and J is TRBJ2-5; D might be TRBD1 (6 bases). The CDR3 runs to 14 residues. The V gene's germline CDR1 is SGHVS and CDR2 FQNEAQ. The V end lost 5 bases, the J end lost 2 bases, and 12 bases lay between the germline ends. The CDR3 DNA reads TGTGCCAGCAGCCACTACAGGGTTCAAGAGACCCAGTACTTC. Its translation is CASSHYRVQETQYF. Full variable domain (remainder filled in from reference TRBV7-8 and TRBJ2-5): GAGVSQSPRYKVAKRGQDVALRCDPISGHVSLFWYQQALGQGPEFLTYFQNEAQLDKSGLPSDRFFAERPEGSVSTLKIQRTQQEDSAVYLCASSHYRVQETQYFGPGTRLLVL.

This sequence joins TRBV11-2 and TRBJ1-1, with 7 positions matching TRBD1. CDR1 is SGHAT, CDR2 FQNNGV, per germline. The CDR3 is made up of 16 amino acids. The J segment lost 3 bases and the V segment lost 0 bases, leaving 7 bases of the junction unmatched. The CDR3 spells CASSLDQGDGDTEAFF. The CDR3 DNA reads TGTGCCAGCAGCTTAGATCAGGGGGACGGGGACACTGAAGCTTTCTTT. The full variable domain, completed using reference TRBV11-2 and TRBJ1-1, is EAGVAQSPRYKIIEKRQSVAFWCNPISGHATLYWYQQILGQGPKLLIQFQNNGVVDDSQLPKDRFSAERLKGVDSTLKIQPAKLEDSAVYLCASSLDQGDGDTEAFFGQGTRLTVV.